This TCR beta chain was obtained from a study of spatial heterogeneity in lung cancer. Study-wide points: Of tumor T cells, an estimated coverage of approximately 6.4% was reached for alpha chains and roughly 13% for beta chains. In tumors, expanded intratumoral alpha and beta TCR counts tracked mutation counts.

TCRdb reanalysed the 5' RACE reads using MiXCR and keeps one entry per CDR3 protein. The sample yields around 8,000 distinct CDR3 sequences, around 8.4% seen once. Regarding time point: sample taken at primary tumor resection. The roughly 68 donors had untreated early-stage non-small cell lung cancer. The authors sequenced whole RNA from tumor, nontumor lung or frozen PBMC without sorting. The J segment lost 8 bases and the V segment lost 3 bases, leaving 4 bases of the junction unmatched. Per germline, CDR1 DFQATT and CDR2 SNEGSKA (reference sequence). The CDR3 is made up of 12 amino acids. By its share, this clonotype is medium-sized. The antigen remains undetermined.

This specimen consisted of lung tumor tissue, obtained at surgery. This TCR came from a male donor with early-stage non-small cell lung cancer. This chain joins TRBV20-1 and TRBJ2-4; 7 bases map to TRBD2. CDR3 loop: CSASFRGDIQYF. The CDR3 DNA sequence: TGCAGTGCTAGTTTCCGGGGGGACATTCAGTACTTC.